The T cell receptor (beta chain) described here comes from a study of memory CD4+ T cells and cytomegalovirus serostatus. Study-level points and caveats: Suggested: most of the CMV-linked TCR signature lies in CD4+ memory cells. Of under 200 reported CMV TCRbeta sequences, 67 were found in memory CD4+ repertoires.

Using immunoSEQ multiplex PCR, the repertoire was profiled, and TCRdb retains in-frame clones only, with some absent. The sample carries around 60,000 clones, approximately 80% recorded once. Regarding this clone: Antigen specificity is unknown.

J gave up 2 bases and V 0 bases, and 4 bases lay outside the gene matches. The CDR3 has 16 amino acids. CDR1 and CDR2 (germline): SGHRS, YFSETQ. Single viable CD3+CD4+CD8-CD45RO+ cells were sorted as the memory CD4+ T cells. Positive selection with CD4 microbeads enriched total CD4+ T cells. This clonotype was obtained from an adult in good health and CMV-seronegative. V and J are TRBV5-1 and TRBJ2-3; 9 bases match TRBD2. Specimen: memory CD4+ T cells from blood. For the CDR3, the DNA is TGCGCCAGCAGCTTGGGGTCTAGCGGGATCACAGATACGCAGTATTTT. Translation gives CASSLGSSGITDTQYF.